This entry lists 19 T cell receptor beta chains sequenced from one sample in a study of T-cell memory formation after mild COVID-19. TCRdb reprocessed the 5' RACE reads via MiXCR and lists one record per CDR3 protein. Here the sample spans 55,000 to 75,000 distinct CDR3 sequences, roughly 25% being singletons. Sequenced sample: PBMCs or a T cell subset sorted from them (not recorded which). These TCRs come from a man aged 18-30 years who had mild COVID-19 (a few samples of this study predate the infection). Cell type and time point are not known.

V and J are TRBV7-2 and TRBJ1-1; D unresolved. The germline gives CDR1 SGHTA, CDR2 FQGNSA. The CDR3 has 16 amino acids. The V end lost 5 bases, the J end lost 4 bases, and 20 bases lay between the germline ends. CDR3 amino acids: CASSNGTAVISTEAFF. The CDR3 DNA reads TGTGCCAGCAGCAATGGAACAGCGGTGATATCCACTGAAGCTTTCTTT.

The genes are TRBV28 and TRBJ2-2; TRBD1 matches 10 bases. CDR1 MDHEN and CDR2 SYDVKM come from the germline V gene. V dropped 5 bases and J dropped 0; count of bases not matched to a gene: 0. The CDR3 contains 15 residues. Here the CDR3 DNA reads TGTGCCAGCAGTGGACAGGGGGCGAACACCGGGGAGCTGTTTTTT. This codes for CASSGQGANTGELFF. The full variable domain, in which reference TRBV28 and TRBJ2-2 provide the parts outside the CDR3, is DVKVTQSSRYLVKRTGEKVFLECVQDMDHENMFWYRQDPGLGLRLIYFSYDVKMKEKGDIPEGYSVSREKKERFSLILESASTNQTSMYLCASSGQGANTGELFFGEGSRLTVL.

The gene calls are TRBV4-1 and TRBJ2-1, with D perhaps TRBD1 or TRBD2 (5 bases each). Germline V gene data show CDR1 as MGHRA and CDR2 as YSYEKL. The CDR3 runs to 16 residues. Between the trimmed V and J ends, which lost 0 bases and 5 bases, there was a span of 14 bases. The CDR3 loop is CASSQDALGGNNEQFF. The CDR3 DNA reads TGCGCCAGCAGCCAAGACGCCCTTGGGGGAAACAATGAGCAGTTCTTC.

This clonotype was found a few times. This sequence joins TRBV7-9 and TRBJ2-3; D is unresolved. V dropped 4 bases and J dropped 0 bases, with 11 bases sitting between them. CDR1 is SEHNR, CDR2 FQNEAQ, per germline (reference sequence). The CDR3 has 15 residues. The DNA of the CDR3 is TGTGCCAGCAGCTCGACTGAGACTAGCACAGATACGCAGTATTTT. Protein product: CASSSTETSTDTQYF.

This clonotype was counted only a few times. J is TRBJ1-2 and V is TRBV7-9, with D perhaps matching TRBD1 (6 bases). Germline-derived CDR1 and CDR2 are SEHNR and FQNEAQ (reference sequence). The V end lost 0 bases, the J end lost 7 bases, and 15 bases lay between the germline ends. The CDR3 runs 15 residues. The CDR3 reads CASSLAPGVKGGYTF. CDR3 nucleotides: TGTGCCAGCAGCTTAGCGCCAGGGGTGAAAGGTGGCTACACCTTC.

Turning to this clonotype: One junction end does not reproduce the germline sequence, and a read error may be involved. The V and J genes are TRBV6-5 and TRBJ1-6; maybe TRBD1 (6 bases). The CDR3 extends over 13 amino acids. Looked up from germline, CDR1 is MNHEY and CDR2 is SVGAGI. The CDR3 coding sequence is TGTGCCAGCAGTCGGACAGCTAATTCACCCATCCACTTT. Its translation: CASSRTANSPIHF.

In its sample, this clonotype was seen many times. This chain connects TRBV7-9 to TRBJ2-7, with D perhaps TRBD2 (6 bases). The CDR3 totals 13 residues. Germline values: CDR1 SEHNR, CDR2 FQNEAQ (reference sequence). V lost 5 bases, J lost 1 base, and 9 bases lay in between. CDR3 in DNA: TGTGCCAGCAGCCCCGGGACTTCCTACGAGCAGTACGTC. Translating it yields CASSPGTSYEQYV.

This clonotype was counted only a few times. The CDR3 sequence: CSARASGQGAGQPQHF. The CDR3 DNA is TGCAGTGCTAGAGCTTCGGGACAGGGGGCGGGCCAGCCCCAGCATTTT. The V gene is TRBV20-1, the J gene TRBJ1-5; 12 bases are shared with TRBD1. CDR1 and CDR2 (germline): DFQATT, SNEGSKA (reference sequence). Trimming cost V 1 base and J 7 bases; bases outside gene matches: 8. CDR3 length: 16 amino acids.

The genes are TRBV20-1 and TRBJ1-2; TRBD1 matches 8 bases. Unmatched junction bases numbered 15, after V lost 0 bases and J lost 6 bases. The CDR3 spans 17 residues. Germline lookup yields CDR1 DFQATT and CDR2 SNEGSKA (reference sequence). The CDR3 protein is CSARDVRGLGLLDGYTF. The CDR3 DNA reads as TGCAGTGCTAGAGATGTCAGGGGGCTAGGACTATTGGATGGCTACACCTTC.

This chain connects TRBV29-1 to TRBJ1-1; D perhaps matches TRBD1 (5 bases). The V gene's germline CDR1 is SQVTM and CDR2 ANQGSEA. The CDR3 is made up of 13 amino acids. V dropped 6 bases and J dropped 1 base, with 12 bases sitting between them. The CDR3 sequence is CSVVGRRNTEAFF. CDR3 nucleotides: TGCAGCGTCGTGGGACGGAGGAACACTGAAGCTTTCTTT.

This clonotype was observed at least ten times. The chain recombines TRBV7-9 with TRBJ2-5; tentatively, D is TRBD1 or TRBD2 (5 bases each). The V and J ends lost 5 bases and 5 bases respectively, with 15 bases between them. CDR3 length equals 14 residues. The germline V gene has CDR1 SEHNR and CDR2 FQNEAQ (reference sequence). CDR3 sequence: CASSPPQGAETQYF. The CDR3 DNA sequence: TGTGCCAGCAGCCCCCCCCAGGGAGCGGAGACCCAGTACTTC.

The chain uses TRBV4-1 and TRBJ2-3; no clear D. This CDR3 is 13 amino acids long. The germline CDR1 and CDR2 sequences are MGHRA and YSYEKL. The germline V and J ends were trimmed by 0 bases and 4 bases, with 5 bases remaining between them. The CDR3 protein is CASSQERADTQYF. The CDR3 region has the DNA TGCGCCAGCAGCCAAGAAAGGGCAGATACGCAGTATTTT.

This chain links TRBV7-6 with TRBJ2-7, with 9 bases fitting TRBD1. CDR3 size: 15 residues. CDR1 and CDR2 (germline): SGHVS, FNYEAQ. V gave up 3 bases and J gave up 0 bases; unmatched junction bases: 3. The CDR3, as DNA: TGTGCCAGCAGCTTGGGGACAGGGACCTCCTACGAGCAGTACTTC. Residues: CASSLGTGTSYEQYF.

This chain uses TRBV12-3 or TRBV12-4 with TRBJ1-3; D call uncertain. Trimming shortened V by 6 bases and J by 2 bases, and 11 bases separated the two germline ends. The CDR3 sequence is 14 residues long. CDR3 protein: CASRPDGAGNTIYF. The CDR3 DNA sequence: TGTGCCAGCAGACCGGACGGAGCTGGAAACACCATATATTTT.

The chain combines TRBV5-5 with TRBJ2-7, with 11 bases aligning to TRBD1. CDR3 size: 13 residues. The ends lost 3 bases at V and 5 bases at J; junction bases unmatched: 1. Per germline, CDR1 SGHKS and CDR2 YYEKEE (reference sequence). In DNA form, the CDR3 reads TGTGCCAGCAGCTGGGACAGGGGGGACGAGCAGTACTTC. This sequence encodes CASSWDRGDEQYF.

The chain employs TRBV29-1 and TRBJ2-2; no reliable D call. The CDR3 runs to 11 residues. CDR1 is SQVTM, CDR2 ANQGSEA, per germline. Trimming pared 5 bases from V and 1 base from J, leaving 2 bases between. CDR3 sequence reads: CSVWNTGELFF. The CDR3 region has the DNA TGCAGCGTTTGGAACACCGGGGAGCTGTTTTTT.

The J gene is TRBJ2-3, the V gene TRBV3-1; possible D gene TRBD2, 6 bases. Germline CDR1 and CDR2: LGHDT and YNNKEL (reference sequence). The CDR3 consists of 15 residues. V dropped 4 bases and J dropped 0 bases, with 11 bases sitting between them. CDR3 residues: CASSPTGTSTDTQYF. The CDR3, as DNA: TGTGCCAGCAGCCCCACCGGGACTAGCACAGATACGCAGTATTTT.

The CDR3 coding sequence is TGTGCCAGCAGCATTTCGGGCTCGGGGACCGGGGAGCTGTTTTTT. It translates to CASSISGSGTGELFF. V usage is TRBV7-6 and J usage is TRBJ2-2; weak D call: TRBD2 (5 bases). Germline loops: CDR1 SGHVS, CDR2 FNYEAQ. The CDR3 sequence is 15 residues long. V shed 5 bases and J shed 5 bases, with 15 bases lying between them.

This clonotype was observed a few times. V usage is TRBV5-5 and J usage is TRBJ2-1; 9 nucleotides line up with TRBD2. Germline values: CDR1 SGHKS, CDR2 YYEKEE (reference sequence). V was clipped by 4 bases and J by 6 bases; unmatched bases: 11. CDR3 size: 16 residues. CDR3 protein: CASSPTRSGGLNEQFF. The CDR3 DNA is TGTGCCAGCAGCCCCACCCGGAGCGGGGGGCTCAATGAGCAGTTCTTC. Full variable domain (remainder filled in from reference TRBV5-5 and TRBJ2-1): DAGVTQSPTHLIKTRGQQVTLRCSPISGHKSVSWYQQVLGQGPQFIFQYYEKEERGRGNFPDRFSARQFPNYSSELNVNALLLGDSALYLCASSPTRSGGLNEQFFGPGTRLTVL.